This T cell receptor (beta chain) was sequenced for a study of blood T cell repertoires in COVID-19. Across the whole study: Samples taken during acute and convalescent COVID-19 were collected in the United States, Italy and Spain. Sources were T cells, B-cell-depleted T cells, or PBMCs; the material itself was cDNA or gDNA.

Germline loops: CDR1 SEHNR, CDR2 FQNEAQ (reference sequence). V was cut by 4 bases and J by 2 bases, with 12 bases left in between. This CDR3 is 15 amino acids long. Those enrolled in Seattle joined during active infection and were followed longitudinally afterward. Per the original methods: It was from reference gene primer amplification that nucleated cell counts were estimated. This table comes from immunoSEQ multiplex PCR, and its TCRdb copy is limited to in-frame clones, with some not included. Clonal size and the V and J genes are those of that table, whereas D and trimming came from the DNA. The data show about 52,000 clones, about four fifths seen once.

The clonotype comes from a man older than 75 with COVID-19, enrolled during active disease. Material for sequencing was peripheral blood. The V and J genes are TRBV7-9 and TRBJ1-5; tentatively, D is TRBD1 (5 bases). CDR3 sequence: CASSSLGGGNQPQHF. The CDR3 DNA reads as TGTGCCAGCAGCTCCTTGGGGGGTGGCAATCAGCCCCAGCATTTT.